This passage covers 25 T cell receptor beta chains from one sample sequenced in a study of T cell responses to AZD1222 COVID-19 vaccine (dated by TCRdb to the early 2020s). Per the publication, the time point label means: baseline before first vaccination. Libraries were prepared through the immunoSEQ multiplex PCR assay. Not all clones reach the TCRdb copy of this immuneACCESS table, which keeps in-frame sequences only. Checked studies attribute under half of the gap to unresolved V genes and leave the rest unexplained. The sample records approximately 180,000 clones, about 90% of which are singletons. Clones ranked in the top ten supply under 8% of the sample. The sample was peripheral blood, taken on day 0 of AZD1222 vaccination. All receptors come from an adult in good health.

The table lists this clone with a few counts. J is TRBJ2-2 and V is TRBV7-3; D not certain. In germline, CDR1 is SGHTA, CDR2 FQGTGA. V lost 4 bases to trimming and J lost 6 bases, with 6 bases between them. The CDR3 consists of 12 residues. As DNA, the CDR3 is TGTGCCAGCAGCTCACCATCCGGGGAGCTGTTTTTT. Protein product: CASSSPSGELFF.

The chain joins TRBV4-1 to TRBJ2-3, with TRBD1 as a possible D gene (5 bases). Germline V gene data show CDR1 as MGHRA and CDR2 as YSYEKL. V lost 1 base, J lost 0 bases, and 14 bases lay in between. CDR3 length: 17 amino acids. Here the CDR3 reads CASSQARQIPSTDTQYF. In nucleotides, the CDR3 is TGCGCCAGCAGCCAAGCAAGACAGATCCCTAGCACAGATACGCAGTATTTT.

The chain joins TRBV29-1 to TRBJ2-3; D not certain. Germline loops: CDR1 SQVTM, CDR2 ANQGSEA. The CDR3 spans 13 residues. The V gene lost 8 bases and the J gene lost 6 bases, with 18 bases spanning the gap. This CDR3 reads CSTRTTHRDTQYF. In DNA form, the CDR3 reads TGCAGCACACGAACAACCCACCGGGATACGCAGTATTTT.

J is TRBJ2-6 and V is TRBV6-6; 12 bases align to TRBD1. Trimming removed 5 bases from V and 2 bases from J; junction bases left unmatched: 7. The CDR3 sequence is 18 residues long. The V gene's germline CDR1 is MNHNY and CDR2 SVGAGI (reference sequence). CDR3 coding DNA: TGTGCCAGCAGTCCGGGCCGGGACAGGGGGCCTGGGGCCAACGTCCTGACTTTC. Translated: CASSPGRDRGPGANVLTF.

V and J are TRBV6-4 and TRBJ2-2; D is uncertain. V was shortened by 5 bases and J by 6 bases, with 13 bases between the two germline ends. The CDR3 runs to 14 residues. Germline V gene data show CDR1 as MRHNA and CDR2 as SNTAGT. The CDR3 region is CASSSLGFAGELFF. As DNA, the CDR3 is TGTGCCAGCAGTAGTCTAGGGTTCGCCGGGGAGCTGTTTTTT.

Notes on this clone: This sample also contains other DNA sequences that code for the same CDR3. The V and J genes are TRBV7-6 and TRBJ1-3, with 7 bases lining up with TRBD1. This CDR3 has 16 amino acids. The V segment lost 1 base and the J segment 0 bases; nucleotides outside the gene matches: 3. Germline assignment: CDR1 SGHVS and CDR2 FNYEAQ. Here the CDR3 DNA reads TGTGCCAGCAGCTTAGAGACAGGGATCTCTGGAAACACCATATATTTT. It specifies CASSLETGISGNTIYF.

This sequence joins TRBV6-2 or TRBV6-3 and TRBJ1-5; D gene ambiguous. Looked up from germline, CDR1 is MNHEY and CDR2 is SVGEGT. The CDR3 extends over 16 amino acids. V lost 3 bases, J lost 7 bases, and 19 bases lay in between. CDR3 residues: CASSYPSAPGGQPQHF. As DNA, the CDR3 is TGTGCCAGCAGTTATCCCTCAGCCCCGGGCGGGCAGCCCCAGCATTTT.

This clone was detected a few times. The J gene is TRBJ1-6, the V gene TRBV3-1 (or the pseudogene TRBV3-2); D remains ambiguous. From germline, CDR1 is LGHDT and CDR2 YNNKEL (reference sequence). This CDR3 has 15 residues. V dropped 4 bases and J dropped 6 bases, with 13 bases sitting between them. The CDR3 protein is CASSLSPTFNSPLHF. Here the CDR3 DNA reads TGTGCCAGCAGCCTTTCGCCAACTTTTAATTCACCCCTCCACTTT.

The V and J genes are TRBV28 and TRBJ1-1; D not certain. V gave up 2 bases and J gave up 4 bases, with 11 bases separating them. The CDR3 spans 14 residues. Per germline, CDR1 MDHEN and CDR2 SYDVKM. CDR3 bases: TGTGCCAGCAGTTTAGACTTGGGATTCACTGAAGCTTTCTTT. As protein: CASSLDLGFTEAFF.

J is TRBJ2-3 and V is TRBV2, with D possibly matching TRBD2 (7 bases). This CDR3 comprises 15 residues. The V and J ends lost 4 bases and 6 bases respectively, with 17 bases between them. CDR1 and CDR2 (germline): SNHLY, FYNNEI. CDR3 amino acids: CASSVGGASADTQYF. CDR3 DNA sequence: TGTGCCAGCAGTGTTGGGGGGGCCTCAGCGGATACGCAGTATTTT.

The V and J genes are TRBV29-1 and TRBJ1-4; 9 bases are a match to TRBD1. The CDR3 loop spans 13 amino acids. V trimming: 4 bases; J trimming: 8 bases; junction bases outside the gene matches: 5. Germline CDR1 and CDR2: SQVTM and ANQGSEA. CDR3 amino acids: CSVGTGADEKLFF. The CDR3 nucleotides are TGCAGCGTTGGGACAGGGGCGGACGAAAAACTGTTTTTT.

The V call is TRBV19, the J call TRBJ2-1; 8 bases are a match to TRBD2. V gave up 6 bases and J gave up 4 bases; unmatched junction bases: 8. In germline, CDR1 is LNHDA, CDR2 SQIVND (reference sequence). CDR3 length: 15 amino acids. The CDR3 nucleotides are TGTGCCAGTAGCCTTACTAGCGGATTTTACAATGAGCAGTTCTTC. Protein product: CASSLTSGFYNEQFF.

The chain uses TRBV28 and TRBJ1-1; weak D call: TRBD1 (5 bases). Germline CDR1 MDHEN, CDR2 SYDVKM. The length of the CDR3 is 15 residues. V lost 1 base and J lost 0, with 9 bases in between. This CDR3 reads CASSLFGGVNTEAFF. The CDR3 bases are TGTGCCAGCAGTTTATTTGGGGGTGTGAACACTGAAGCTTTCTTT.

The chain carries TRBV10-3 and TRBJ2-2, with D possibly matching TRBD2 (5 bases). The CDR3 is made up of 18 amino acids. Per the germline V gene, CDR1 is ENHRY and CDR2 is SYGVKD. Trimming pared 4 bases from V and 0 bases from J, leaving 18 bases between. In nucleotides, the CDR3 is TGTGCCATCAGTGGGGGAGTTGGGCAACCCGCGAACACCGGGGAGCTGTTTTTT. Amino acids: CAISGGVGQPANTGELFF.

This rearrangement joins TRBV28 to TRBJ2-3, with 11 bases matching TRBD2. The germline V gene encodes CDR1 MDHEN and CDR2 SYDVKM. This CDR3 comprises 17 residues. V lost 2 bases to trimming and J lost 2 bases; unmatched junction nucleotides: 6. CDR3 in amino acids: CASSLGTSGSLTDTQYF. CDR3 nucleotides: TGTGCCAGCAGTTTAGGGACTAGCGGATCCCTCACAGATACGCAGTATTTT.

This clone has just one count. The chain links TRBV27 to TRBJ2-7, with D possibly TRBD2 on 5 matching bases. The CDR3 totals 17 residues. Between the trimmed V and J ends, which lost 5 bases and 0 bases, there was a span of 20 bases. Per the germline V gene, CDR1 is MNHEY and CDR2 is SMNVEV (reference sequence). CDR3 DNA sequence: TGTGCCAGCAGTCACGGGATCCGGTCCCCCAGCTCCTACGAGCAGTACTTC. It translates to CASSHGIRSPSSYEQYF.

The rearrangement uses TRBV5-1 and TRBJ2-3; 8 positions agree with TRBD2. CDR3 length: 16 residues. The germline V gene encodes CDR1 SGHRS and CDR2 YFSETQ. J lost 5 bases, V lost 0 bases, and 8 bases had no gene match. The CDR3 coding sequence is TGCGCCAGCAGCTTGGATCCAGCGGGAGAGGTAGATACGCAGTATTTT. This codes for CASSLDPAGEVDTQYF.

The chain combines TRBV30 with TRBJ2-2, with 7 bases fitting TRBD1. The CDR3 extends over 16 amino acids. Germline loops: CDR1 GTSNPN, CDR2 SVGIG (reference sequence). J lost 1 base, V lost 0 bases, and 5 bases had no gene match. DNA of the CDR3: TGTGCCTGGAGTGTACGTCGGACAGGGAACACCGGGGAGCTGTTTTTT. Protein: CAWSVRRTGNTGELFF.

V is TRBV4-3 and J is TRBJ1-1, with a possible D match to TRBD1 (5 bases). V was trimmed by 4 bases and J by 5 bases, leaving 14 bases between them. CDR3 length equals 14 residues. CDR1 LGHNA and CDR2 YSLEER come from the germline V gene. CDR3 sequence: CASSPGHRWTEAFF. CDR3 nucleotide sequence: TGCGCCAGCAGCCCAGGCCACAGGTGGACTGAAGCTTTCTTT.

The chain couples TRBV19 to TRBJ1-2; 12 nucleotides line up with TRBD1. Germline V gene sequence: CDR1 LNHDA, CDR2 SQIVND (reference sequence). The ends lost 4 bases at V and 3 bases at J; junction bases unmatched: 3. This CDR3 is 15 amino acids long. The CDR3 sequence is CASSTRDRGHYGYTF. CDR3 DNA sequence: TGTGCCAGTAGTACCCGGGACAGGGGGCACTATGGCTACACCTTC.

The rearrangement links TRBV5-1 to TRBJ2-7; 8 bases are a match to TRBD2. Germline values: CDR1 SGHRS, CDR2 YFSETQ. With V trimmed by 3 bases and J by 2 bases, 4 bases remained unmatched. The length of the CDR3 is 14 residues. The CDR3 reads CASSYRAGAYEQYF. The CDR3 DNA is TGCGCCAGCAGCTATAGAGCGGGGGCCTACGAGCAGTACTTC.

The chain recombines TRBV2 with TRBJ2-2; D ambiguous. V was cut by 2 bases and J by 6 bases, with 19 bases left in between. Germline V gene sequence: CDR1 SNHLY, CDR2 FYNNEI. The CDR3 length is 17 residues. The DNA for the CDR3 is TGTGCCAGCAGTGAAAGTGTCACTGTTTCCTTCGCCGGGGAGCTGTTTTTT. It specifies CASSESVTVSFAGELFF.

The rearrangement links TRBV28 to TRBJ1-1; D ambiguous. This CDR3 spans 13 amino acids. Trimming took 5 bases from V and 1 from J, leaving 8 bases between them. Germline CDR1 is MDHEN and CDR2 is SYDVKM. The CDR3 loop reads CASSLRRNTEAFF. The CDR3 DNA sequence: TGTGCCAGCAGTCTTCGGCGGAACACTGAAGCTTTCTTT.

The chain is built from TRBV30 and TRBJ1-5, with 8 bases lining up with TRBD1. Trimming cost V 0 bases and J 6 bases; bases outside gene matches: 4. CDR1 GTSNPN and CDR2 SVGIG come from the germline V gene (reference sequence). The CDR3 spans 14 residues. The CDR3 DNA reads as TGTGCCTGGAGTGTCGGGCAGGGGGCTCAGCCCCAGCATTTT. It yields the protein CAWSVGQGAQPQHF.

The J gene is TRBJ1-5, the V gene TRBV11-2; unclear D gene. Germline lookup yields CDR1 SGHAT and CDR2 FQNNGV. V shed 0 bases and J shed 8 bases, with 8 bases lying between them. This CDR3 spans 13 amino acids. CDR3 sequence: CASSLELLEPQHF. In nucleotides, the CDR3 is TGTGCCAGCAGCTTAGAGCTACTCGAGCCCCAGCATTTT.